The 7 T cell receptor beta chains in this list originate from one sample, sequenced in a study of blood T cell repertoires in COVID-19. Generated by immunoSEQ multiplex PCR, the TCRdb table keeps only in-frame clones and is missing some. The repertoire holds about 280,000 clones, with about 83% as singletons. The sequenced sample was peripheral blood. These receptors all stem from a woman between 45 and 65 years old who had recovered from COVID-19.

The V call is TRBV28, the J call TRBJ2-7; D not resolved. The CDR3 covers 13 residues. Trimming took off 4 bases at V and 5 bases at J, with 12 bases between the two ends. The germline V gene encodes CDR1 MDHEN and CDR2 SYDVKM. CDR3 coding DNA: TGTGCCAGCAGTTCAGAGCGCGCGGACGAGCAGTACTTC. Translation gives CASSSERADEQYF.

This clone has more than one count but fewer than ten. The rearrangement links TRBV6-2 or TRBV6-3 to TRBJ2-5; TRBD1 matches at 8 bases. This CDR3 region has 15 residues. The germline CDR1 and CDR2 sequences are MNHEY and SVGEGT. V lost 0 bases to trimming and J lost 7 bases; unmatched junction nucleotides: 7. The CDR3 sequence is CASSYSTSGQGTQYF. The CDR3, as DNA: TGTGCCAGCAGTTACTCGACAAGCGGACAGGGGACCCAGTACTTC.

The genes are TRBV7-8 and TRBJ2-7; 11 nucleotides line up with TRBD2. Germline CDR1 is SGHVS and CDR2 is FQNEAQ. CDR3 size: 17 residues. V dropped 4 bases and J dropped 0; count of bases not matched to a gene: 8. As DNA, the CDR3 is TGTGCCAGCAGCTCCGTTACGACTAGCGGGAACTCCTACGAGCAGTACTTC. It codes for CASSSVTTSGNSYEQYF.

This clone was seen only once. The chain uses TRBV6-2 or TRBV6-3 and TRBJ1-5; D gene uncertain. The CDR3 extends over 16 amino acids. Trimming took 5 bases from V and 3 from J, leaving 17 bases between them. The germline CDR1 and CDR2 sequences are MNHEY and SVGEGT. The CDR3 DNA is TGTGCCAGCAGTCACCTACCTTCGGGATTCAATCAGCCCCAGCATTTT. It is translated as CASSHLPSGFNQPQHF.

This clone was detected only a few times. V gene TRBV18 combines with J gene TRBJ2-7; 7 bases are a match to TRBD2. The germline V gene has CDR1 KGHSH and CDR2 LQKENI. The trim removed 0 bases at V and 6 bases at J, leaving 5 bases unmatched. The CDR3 has 14 amino acids. The CDR3 here is CASSPPPAGVEQYF. The CDR3 DNA reads as TGTGCCAGCTCACCACCGCCCGCGGGAGTCGAGCAGTACTTC.

J is TRBJ1-5 and V is TRBV19, with 8 bases matching TRBD1. Unmatched junction bases numbered 9, after V lost 5 bases and J lost 6 bases. Germline-derived CDR1 and CDR2 are LNHDA and SQIVND (reference sequence). The CDR3 length is 15 residues. The CDR3 loop is CASSSGQGHTQPQHF. CDR3 nucleotides: TGTGCCAGTAGTTCAGGACAGGGCCACACTCAGCCCCAGCATTTT.

This chain joins TRBV19 and TRBJ2-1; the match to TRBD2 covers 10 bases. The CDR3 is made up of 18 amino acids. Trimming cost V 0 bases and J 9 bases; bases outside gene matches: 14. Per germline, CDR1 LNHDA and CDR2 SQIVND (reference sequence). The CDR3 nucleotides read TGTGCCAGTAGTATAGAGCGTGCCGGACTAGCGGCTTACGGTGAGCAGTTCTTC. Translating gives CASSIERAGLAAYGEQFF.